This T cell receptor beta chain appears in the sequencing data of a study of blood T cell repertoires in COVID-19 (TCRdb year 2020). Broadly, across the study: Samples from collaborators originated in the United States, Italy and Spain and spanned both the acute and convalescent phases of COVID-19. The material from the prospective study consisted of cDNA or gDNA derived from T cells, B-cell-depleted T cells, or PBMCs. Deeply sampled blood TCRbeta repertoires from subjects exposed to, actively infected with, or recovered from COVID-19 were included in the dataset. The repertoires were released in a freely available public database intended as a resource for research on the immune response to SARS-CoV-2. HLA class I and class II types, where available, came from metadata supplied by the sample provider rather than from assay-based typing. A de-identified subject ID, COVID-19 status, age in years and sex were almost always included in the sample metadata. Samples were obtained from the ongoing ImmuneRACE study (first 160 participants) and from over 1,000 subjects provided by 6 global collaborators. Overall study outcomes, separate from this receptor: Clinical and demographic metadata were provided uncurated, with the amount varying by source and participant.

TCRbeta CDR3 regions were amplified from genomic DNA using the immunoSEQ Assay, a bias-controlled multiplex PCR. The paper's processing steps were these. The number of nucleated cells in each sample was estimated by amplification of reference gene primers within the assay. To quantify the absolute abundance of each unique TCRbeta CDR3 rearrangement, sequence reads were collapsed and filtered. For each sample, productive Simpson clonality was calculated by taking the square root of Simpson's diversity index across productive rearrangements. Held by TCRdb, this immuneACCESS table contains in-frame sequences only and omits some clones. Under half of the omission traces to an unresolved V gene where checked; the cause of the rest is unknown. That table supplies the V and J calls and clone size; D and trimming were determined from the DNA. The sample records fewer than 65,000 clones, around 80% of which are singletons. The ten top clones hold roughly a tenth of the sample.

One collaborating source in Seattle enrolled patients during active infection and followed them longitudinally through the course of disease. The collaborating institutions used their own protocols to collect whole blood in K2EDTA tubes. For TCRbeta analysis, collaborators shipped samples in one of three forms: frozen whole blood, isolated PBMCs, or DNA extracted from either of those sample types. As concerns this clone: The clone's antigen remains unknown. No clone much larger than this one lies a single base away; base qualities are absent.

From V the trimming removes 1 base and from J it removes 9 bases, while the gene matches leave 14 bases of the junction unaccounted for. From a lookup of the germline V gene (reference sequence), CDR1 and CDR2 are LNHNV and YYDKDF. The CDR3 measures 16 amino acids from cysteine to phenylalanine. The kept DNA is CDR3 alone, 48 bases in frame from the first base. Sequenced: peripheral blood. The TCR comes from a man aged 25-45 years with COVID-19, enrolled during active disease. This chain is built from TRBV15 and TRBJ2-7, with 8 central nucleotides matching TRBD2. The sequence in DNA is TGTGCCACCAGCAGAGTCCCCCGGGAGGGCCTTCCGGCGCAGTACTTC. The resulting protein is CATSRVPREGLPAQYF.